The entry that follows covers one T cell receptor (beta chain) sequence. It has no known antigen specificity. Per-nucleotide qualities are absent, and no much larger clonotype sits a single base away. The data were obtained in a study of blood T cell repertoires in COVID-19 (dated by TCRdb to about 2020). Regarding the research as a whole: The collaborator samples originated in the United States, Italy and Spain and spanned the acute and convalescent phases of COVID-19. HLA class I and class II types, where available, came from metadata supplied by the sample provider rather than from assay-based typing. The sample metadata nearly always contained a de-identified subject ID, COVID-19 status, age in years and sex. The dataset comprised deeply sampled blood TCRbeta repertoires from subjects exposed to, actively infected with, or recovered from COVID-19. The repertoires were released in a freely available public database meant as a resource for research on the immune response to SARS-CoV-2. Samples came from the ongoing ImmuneRACE study (first 160 participants) plus 1,254 subjects from 6 global collaborators. The prospective study material was composed of cDNA or gDNA derived from T cells, B-cell-depleted T cells, or PBMCs. Study-wide conclusions, independent of this receptor: Clinical and demographic metadata were provided uncurated, with the amount varying by source and participant.

The junction shows trimming of 5 bases on V and 2 bases on J, and the gene matches do not reach 15 bases of it. CDR3 length: 17 amino acids, cysteine to phenylalanine. Only CDR3 DNA remains: 51 bases, in frame from the first base. Based on the germline V gene, the CDR1 and CDR2 sequences are SGHDT and YYEEEE. Collaborating institutions collected whole blood in K2EDTA tubes following their own protocols. For TCRbeta analysis, collaborators shipped samples in one of three forms: frozen whole blood, isolated PBMCs, or DNA extracted from either of those sample types. TCRbeta CDR3 regions were amplified from genomic DNA by means of the immunoSEQ Assay, a bias-controlled multiplex PCR. In the paper's pipeline: The number of nucleated cells in each sample was estimated from the amplification of reference gene primers within the assay. To quantify the absolute abundance of each unique TCRbeta CDR3 rearrangement, sequence reads were collapsed and filtered. For each sample, productive Simpson clonality was calculated as the square root of Simpson's diversity index over productive rearrangements. Imported from immuneACCESS, the table was reduced by TCRdb to in-frame sequences with V and J called. These copies leave out some clones; in studies compared against another copy, an unresolved V gene accounts for under half, and the cause of the remainder is not known. Clone size and the V and J calls come from that table; the DNA yielded D and trimming. The sample profile shows 90,000 to 130,000 clones; around four fifths of them were found once. The top ten clonotypes cover 7.9% of the sample.

The chain is made from TRBV5-6 and TRBJ2-5; the junction holds 7 bases that match TRBD1. The sequence was collected from a man in his 70s with acute or convalescent COVID-19. The source material was peripheral blood. The CDR3 has the sequence CASSLLAVGTDQETQYF. In nucleotides, the sequence is TGTGCCAGCAGTTTGCTTGCAGTCGGGACAGATCAAGAGACCCAGTACTTC.